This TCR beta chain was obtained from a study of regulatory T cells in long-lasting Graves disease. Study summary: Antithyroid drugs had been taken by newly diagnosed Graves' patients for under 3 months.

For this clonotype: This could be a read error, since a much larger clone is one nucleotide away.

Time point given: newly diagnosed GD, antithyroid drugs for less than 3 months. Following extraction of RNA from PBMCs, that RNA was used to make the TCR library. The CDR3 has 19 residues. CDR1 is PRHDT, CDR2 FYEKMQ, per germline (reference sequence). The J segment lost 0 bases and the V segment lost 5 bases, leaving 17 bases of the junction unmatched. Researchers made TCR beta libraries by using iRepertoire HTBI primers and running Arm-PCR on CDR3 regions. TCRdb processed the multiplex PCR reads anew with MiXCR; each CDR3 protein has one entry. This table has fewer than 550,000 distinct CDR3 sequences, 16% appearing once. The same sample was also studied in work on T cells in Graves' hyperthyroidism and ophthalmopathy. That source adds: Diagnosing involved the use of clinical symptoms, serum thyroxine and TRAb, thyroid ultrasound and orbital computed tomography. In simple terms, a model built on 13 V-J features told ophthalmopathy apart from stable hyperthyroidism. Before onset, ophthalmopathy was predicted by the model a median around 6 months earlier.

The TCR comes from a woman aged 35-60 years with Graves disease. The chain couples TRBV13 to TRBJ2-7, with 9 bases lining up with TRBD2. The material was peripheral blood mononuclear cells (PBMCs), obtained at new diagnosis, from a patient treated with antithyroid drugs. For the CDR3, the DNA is TGTGCCAGCAGCGTCATAGCGGGGGCGCTCCCCGAAAGCTCCTACGAGCAGTACTTC. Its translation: CASSVIAGALPESSYEQYF.